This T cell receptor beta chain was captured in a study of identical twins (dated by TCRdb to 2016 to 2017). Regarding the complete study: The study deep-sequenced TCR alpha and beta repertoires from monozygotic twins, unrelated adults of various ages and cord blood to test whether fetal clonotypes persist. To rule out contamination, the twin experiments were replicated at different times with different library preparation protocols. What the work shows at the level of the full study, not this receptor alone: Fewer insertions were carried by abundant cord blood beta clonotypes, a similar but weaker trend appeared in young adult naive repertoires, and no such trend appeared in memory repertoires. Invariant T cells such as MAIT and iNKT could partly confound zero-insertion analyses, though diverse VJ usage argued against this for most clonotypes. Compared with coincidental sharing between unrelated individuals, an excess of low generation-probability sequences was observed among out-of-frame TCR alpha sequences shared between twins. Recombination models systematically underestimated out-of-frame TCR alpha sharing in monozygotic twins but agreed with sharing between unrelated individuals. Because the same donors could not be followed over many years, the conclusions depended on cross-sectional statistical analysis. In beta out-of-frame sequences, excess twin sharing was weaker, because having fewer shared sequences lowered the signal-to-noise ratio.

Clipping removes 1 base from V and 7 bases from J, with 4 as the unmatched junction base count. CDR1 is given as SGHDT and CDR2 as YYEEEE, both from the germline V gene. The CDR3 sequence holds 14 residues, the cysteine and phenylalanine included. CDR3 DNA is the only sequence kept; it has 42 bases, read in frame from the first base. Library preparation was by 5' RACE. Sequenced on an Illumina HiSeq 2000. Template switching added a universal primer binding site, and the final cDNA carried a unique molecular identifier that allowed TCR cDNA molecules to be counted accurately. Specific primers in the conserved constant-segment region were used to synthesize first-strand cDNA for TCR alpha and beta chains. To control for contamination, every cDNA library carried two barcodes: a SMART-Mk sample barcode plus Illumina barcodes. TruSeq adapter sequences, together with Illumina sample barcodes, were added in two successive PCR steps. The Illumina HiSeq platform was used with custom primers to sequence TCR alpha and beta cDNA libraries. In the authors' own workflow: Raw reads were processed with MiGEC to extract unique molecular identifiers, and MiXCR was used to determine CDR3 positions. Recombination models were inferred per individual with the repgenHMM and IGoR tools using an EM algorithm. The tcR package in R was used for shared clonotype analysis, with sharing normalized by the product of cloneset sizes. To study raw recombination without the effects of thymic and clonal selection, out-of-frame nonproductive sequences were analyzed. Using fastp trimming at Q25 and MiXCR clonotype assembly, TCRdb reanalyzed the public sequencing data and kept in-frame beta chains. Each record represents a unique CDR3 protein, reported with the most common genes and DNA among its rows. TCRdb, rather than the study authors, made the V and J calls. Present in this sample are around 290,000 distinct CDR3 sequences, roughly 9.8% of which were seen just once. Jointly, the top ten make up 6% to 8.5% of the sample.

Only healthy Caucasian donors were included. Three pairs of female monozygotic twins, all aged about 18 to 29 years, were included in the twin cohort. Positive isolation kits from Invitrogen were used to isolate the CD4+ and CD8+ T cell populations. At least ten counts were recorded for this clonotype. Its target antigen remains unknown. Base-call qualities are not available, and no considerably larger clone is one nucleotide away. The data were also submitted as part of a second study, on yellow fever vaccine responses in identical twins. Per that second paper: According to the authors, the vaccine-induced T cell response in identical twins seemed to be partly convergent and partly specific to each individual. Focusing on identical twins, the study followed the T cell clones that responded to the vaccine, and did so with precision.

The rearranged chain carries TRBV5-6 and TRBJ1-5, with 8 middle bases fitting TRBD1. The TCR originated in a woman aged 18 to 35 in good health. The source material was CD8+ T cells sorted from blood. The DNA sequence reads TGTGCCAGCAGCTTGTCAGGGGGCGGACAGCCCCAGCATTTT. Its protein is CASSLSGGGQPQHF.